The 14 T cell receptor beta chains presented below share a single source sample, sequenced in a study of cytomegalovirus exposure and HLA in healthy donors. Assay: immunoSEQ multiplex PCR; the TCRdb copy retains only in-frame clones and omits some. This sample carries about 130,000 clones, roughly 89% of them seen once, and the ten largest clones take approximately 2%. The sequenced sample consisted of PBMCs. These receptors were collected from a woman aged 18-35 years in good health and CMV-seronegative.

J is TRBJ1-1 and V is TRBV27; possibly TRBD1 for D (5 bases). Per the germline V gene, CDR1 is MNHEY and CDR2 is SMNVEV (reference sequence). Trimming removed 3 bases from V and 4 bases from J, with 18 bases in between. This CDR3 contains 16 residues. CDR3 bases: TGTGCCAGCAGTTTCGGCGGGGCCCTTGAAGGCACTGAAGCTTTCTTT. This translates into CASSFGGALEGTEAFF.

This chain links TRBV4-1 with TRBJ2-7; 7 positions agree with TRBD2. The CDR3 is 13 amino acids. The V and J ends lost 0 bases and 6 bases, in that order; junction bases with no gene match: 2. Germline assignment: CDR1 MGHRA and CDR2 YSYEKL. The CDR3 spells CASSQDGRSEQYF. In DNA, the CDR3 is TGCGCCAGCAGCCAAGACGGGAGGAGCGAGCAGTACTTC.

This clone appeared a single time. The rearrangement uses TRBV27 and TRBJ2-7; D uncertain. The germline CDR1 and CDR2 sequences are MNHEY and SMNVEV (reference sequence). This CDR3 is built from 15 residues. Between the trimmed V and J ends, which lost 2 bases and 5 bases, there was a span of 16 bases. The CDR3 bases are TGTGCCAGCAGTTTAGGTTCCGCTACCTTTGACGAGCAGTACTTC. Translated: CASSLGSATFDEQYF.

This chain's CDR3 is CASSLASTGREKLFF. DNA for the CDR3: TGTGCCAGCAGCTTAGCGTCTACAGGGCGTGAAAAACTGTTTTTT. The chain employs TRBV7-9 and TRBJ1-4, with a possible D match to TRBD1 (6 bases). Germline V gene sequence: CDR1 SEHNR, CDR2 FQNEAQ (reference sequence). The CDR3 contains 15 residues. The V and J ends lost 0 bases and 7 bases respectively, with 12 bases between them.

The CDR3 sequence is CASSATGQGAYEQYF. The DNA for the CDR3 is TGCGCCAGCAGCGCCACGGGACAGGGGGCCTACGAGCAGTACTTC. The rearrangement joins TRBV5-1 to TRBJ2-7; 11 bases are shared with TRBD1. Trimming removed 4 bases from V and 2 bases from J; junction bases left unmatched: 5. The CDR3 covers 15 residues. Germline CDR1 reads SGHRS; CDR2 reads YFSETQ. Using reference TRBV5-1 and TRBJ2-7 for the parts outside the CDR3, the full variable domain is KAGVTQTPRYLIKTRGQQVTLSCSPISGHRSVSWYQQTPGQGLQFLFEYFSETQRNKGNFPGRFSGRQFSNSRSEMNVSTLELGDSALYLCASSATGQGAYEQYFGPGTRLTVT.

The J gene is TRBJ1-3, the V gene TRBV10-3; D perhaps matches TRBD1 (5 bases). There are 13 residues in the CDR3. In germline, CDR1 is ENHRY, CDR2 SYGVKD. Between the trimmed V and J ends, which lost 7 bases and 4 bases, there was a span of 11 bases. CDR3 nucleotides: TGTGCCATCAAAGGGGCGCGGGGAAACACCATATATTTT. Protein sequence: CAIKGARGNTIYF.

This rearrangement joins TRBV9 to TRBJ2-2; 8 positions match TRBD2. With V trimmed by 3 bases and J by 0 bases, 7 bases remained unmatched. This CDR3 spans 17 amino acids. Germline loops: CDR1 SGDLS, CDR2 YYNGEE. Here the CDR3 DNA reads TGTGCCAGCAGCGGAAGGCTAGCGGGTGCGAACACCGGGGAGCTGTTTTTT. Translated, it gives CASSGRLAGANTGELFF.

The V and J genes are TRBV4-1 and TRBJ2-1, with TRBD2 matching 9 bases. Germline assignment: CDR1 MGHRA and CDR2 YSYEKL. The CDR3 is 15 amino acids. The V gene end was trimmed by 5 bases and the J gene end by 8 bases; junction bases not matched to a gene: 10. CDR3 in amino acids: CASSNPAGGPHEQFF. Written as DNA, the CDR3 is TGCGCCAGCAGCAACCCGGCGGGAGGGCCTCATGAGCAGTTCTTC.

The chain uses TRBV27 and TRBJ1-5, with 9 bases that match TRBD1. J was trimmed by 1 base and V by 1 base; bases with no gene match: 5. Per germline, CDR1 MNHEY and CDR2 SMNVEV (reference sequence). The CDR3 has 17 amino acids. In DNA, the CDR3 is TGTGCCAGCAGTTTATGGGACAGGGTCGGGAGCAATCAGCCCCAGCATTTT. Translating gives CASSLWDRVGSNQPQHF.

CDR3 DNA sequence: TGTGCCAGCAGTACAGGGACAGGGGGCGACACCGGGGAGCTGTTTTTT. It specifies CASSTGTGGDTGELFF. V gene TRBV6-6 combines with J gene TRBJ2-2, with TRBD1 matching 12 bases. Germline V lookup: CDR1 MNHNY, CDR2 SVGAGI (reference sequence). The CDR3 extends over 16 amino acids. The V segment lost 5 bases and the J segment 3 bases; nucleotides outside the gene matches: 4.

The CDR3 spells CASSQTRVRDPGNTIYF. The CDR3, as DNA: TGTGCCAGCAGCCAGACCCGTGTGAGGGATCCAGGAAACACCATATATTTT. V usage is TRBV7-9 and J usage is TRBJ1-3; no definite D call. The CDR3 runs 17 residues. Trimming removed 5 bases at V and 4 bases at J, with 21 bases between. Germline assignment: CDR1 SEHNR and CDR2 FQNEAQ (reference sequence).

The chain couples TRBV7-2 to TRBJ2-1; D might be TRBD1 (7 bases). The V end was cut by 6 bases, the J end by 9 bases, with 18 bases between. The germline gives CDR1 SGHTA, CDR2 FQGNSA. This CDR3 is 14 amino acids long. The CDR3 sequence: CASRRTPQGGEQFF. The CDR3 DNA sequence: TGTGCCAGCAGGAGGACTCCCCAGGGGGGTGAGCAGTTCTTC. Full variable domain (rest looked up from reference TRBV7-2 and TRBJ2-1): GAGVSQSPSNKVTEKGKDVELRCDPISGHTALYWYRQSLGQGLEFLIYFQGNSAPDKSGLPSDRFSAERTGGSVSTLTIQRTQQEDSAVYLCASRRTPQGGEQFFGPGTRLTVL.

This clone was counted a few times. The chain couples TRBV2 to TRBJ2-7; D uncertain. Trimming pared 8 bases from V and 5 bases from J, leaving 10 bases between. Germline V gene sequence: CDR1 SNHLY, CDR2 FYNNEI. CDR3 length: 11 residues. The CDR3 DNA sequence: TGTGCCAGCGCAGAGGCCGACGAGCAGTACTTC. Its translation is CASAEADEQYF. The entire variable domain, with the rest obtained from reference TRBV2 and TRBJ2-7, is as follows: EPEVTQTPSHQVTQMGQEVILRCVPISNHLYFYWYRQILGQKVEFLVSFYNNEISEKSEIFDDQFSVERPDGSNFTLKIRSTKLEDSAMYFCASAEADEQYFGPGTRLTVT.

This clone was counted between two and nine times. This chain uses TRBV5-1 with TRBJ2-7, with a weak D call TRBD1 (6 bases). V was shortened by 4 bases and J by 1 base, with 9 bases between the two germline ends. The length of the CDR3 is 13 residues. Germline V gene data show CDR1 as SGHRS and CDR2 as YFSETQ. The DNA for the CDR3 is TGCGCCAGCAGCATGGGACATTCCTACGAGCAGTACTTC. As protein: CASSMGHSYEQYF. Variable domain in full (rest from reference TRBV5-1 and TRBJ2-7): KAGVTQTPRYLIKTRGQQVTLSCSPISGHRSVSWYQQTPGQGLQFLFEYFSETQRNKGNFPGRFSGRQFSNSRSEMNVSTLELGDSALYLCASSMGHSYEQYFGPGTRLTVT.